Described below is a single TCR beta chain sequence and its context. Sequencing used immunoSEQ multiplex PCR; TCRdb keeps in-frame clones, though not all of them. Here the sample spans around 330,000 clones, 88% being singletons. The sample comes from a study of blood T cell repertoires in COVID-19. Across the study: COVID-19 samples, acute and convalescent, were from the United States, Italy and Spain.

CDR3 length: 15 residues. The germline gives CDR1 LGHDT, CDR2 YNNKEL (reference sequence). V was clipped by 3 bases and J by 5 bases; unmatched bases: 9. Input material: peripheral blood. This TCR came from a woman in her forties or fifties with active or convalescent COVID-19. The chain recombines TRBV3-1 (or the pseudogene TRBV3-2) with TRBJ1-2, with 7 bases aligning to TRBD1. As DNA, the CDR3 is TGTGCCAGCAGCCAGGGGCAGGGGGATGTGTATGGCTACACCTTC. Translated: CASSQGQGDVYGYTF.